Listed below are T cell receptor beta chains from one sample, sequenced in a study of blood T cell repertoires in COVID-19. Profiled with immunoSEQ multiplex PCR; TCRdb holds only in-frame clones, not every one. Of about 210,000 clones listed, approximately 81% were seen once; the top ten hold around 10%. The sequenced sample consisted of PBMCs or T cells enriched from blood (not recorded which). Source of these receptors: a woman aged 45-59 years with acute COVID-19. Both conserved end residues are part of each CDR3. The order of the fields is clone size, J gene, D gene, V gene, CDR3 DNA, CDR3 protein. D genes are given only for firm matches. Only part of the rows carry a size: once, few, many, or a class if the clone is expanded.

size: NA
J: TRBJ1-3
D: NA
V: TRBV5-1
DNA: TGCGCCAGCAGCTTGACGAATCCGGATTCGGGGGACACCATATATTTT
CDR3: CASSLTNPDSGDTIYF

size: NA
J: TRBJ1-6
D: NA
V: TRBV7-8
DNA: TGTGCCAGCAGCTTAGCTGTAGGTCTGGGCTCACCCCTCCACTTT
CDR3: CASSLAVGLGSPLHF

size: NA
J: TRBJ2-1
D: TRBD2
V: TRBV3-1/TRBV3-2
DNA: TGTGCCAGCAGCCAAGTGAAACCGGGACTAGCGGGAGATACCTACAATGAGCAGTTCTTC
CDR3: CASSQVKPGLAGDTYNEQFF

size: NA
J: TRBJ1-1
D: TRBD1
V: TRBV18
DNA: TGTGCCAGCTCACCCACCTTCCGACAGGGGAGGACTGAAGCTTTCTTT
CDR3: CASSPTFRQGRTEAFF

size: NA
J: TRBJ2-5
D: TRBD2
V: TRBV10-3
DNA: TGTGCCATCAGTGCCGGGGGGGAGACCCAGTACTTC
CDR3: CAISAGGETQYF

size: NA
J: TRBJ2-2
D: TRBD2
V: TRBV20-1
DNA: TGCAGTGCTAGTCTCACTAGCGGGAGGAAGCTGTTTTTT
CDR3: CSASLTSGRKLFF

size: NA
J: TRBJ1-3
D: NA
V: TRBV28
DNA: TGTGCCAGCAGGGGCATCTTAAGCACCATATATTTT
CDR3: CASRGILSTIYF

size: NA
J: TRBJ2-4
D: NA
V: TRBV9
DNA: TGTGCCAGCAGCCCAAGGGGCCTGGATGGGGCCAAAAACATTCAGTACTTC
CDR3: CASSPRGLDGAKNIQYF

size: NA
J: TRBJ1-4
D: NA
V: TRBV12-3/TRBV12-4
DNA: TGTGCCAGCAGGAGGACTAATGAAAAACTGTTTTTT
CDR3: CASRRTNEKLFF

size: once
J: TRBJ1-4
D: TRBD1
V: TRBV7-8
DNA: TGTGCCAGCAGCTCTGACAGGGTTGGGGAAAAACTGTTTTTT
CDR3: CASSSDRVGEKLFF

size: few
J: TRBJ2-7
D: NA
V: TRBV28
DNA: TGTGCCAGCAGTGTTGACAGGTCCTACGAGCAGTACTTC
CDR3: CASSVDRSYEQYF

size: once
J: TRBJ1-1
D: NA
V: TRBV28
DNA: TGTGCCAGGGGGAGAACGAACACTGAAGCTTTCTTT
CDR3: CARGRTNTEAFF

size: NA
J: TRBJ1-1
D: NA
V: TRBV28
DNA: TGTGCCAGCACACTGCGCGCGAACACTGAAGCTTTCTTT
CDR3: CASTLRANTEAFF

size: NA
J: TRBJ1-5
D: NA
V: TRBV18
DNA: TGTGCCAGCTCACCAGTCCAGGCCAATCAGCCCCAGCATTTT
CDR3: CASSPVQANQPQHF

size: NA
J: TRBJ1-3
D: TRBD1
V: TRBV6-5
DNA: TGTGCCAGCAGGGGACAGTCCGGAAACACCATATATTTT
CDR3: CASRGQSGNTIYF

size: few
J: TRBJ2-5
D: NA
V: TRBV7-2
DNA: TGTGCCAGCAGCTTAGCGCCTGCGGGGGAGACCCAGTACTTC
CDR3: CASSLAPAGETQYF